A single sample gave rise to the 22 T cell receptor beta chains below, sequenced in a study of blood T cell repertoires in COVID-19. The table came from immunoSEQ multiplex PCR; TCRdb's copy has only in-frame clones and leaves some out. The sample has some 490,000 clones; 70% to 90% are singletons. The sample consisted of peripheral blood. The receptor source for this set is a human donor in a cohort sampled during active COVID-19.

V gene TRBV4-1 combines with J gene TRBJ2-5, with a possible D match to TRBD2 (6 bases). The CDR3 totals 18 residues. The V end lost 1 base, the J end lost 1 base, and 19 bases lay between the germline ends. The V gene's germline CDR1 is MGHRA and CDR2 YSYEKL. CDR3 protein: CASSQGLLRRVVQETQYF. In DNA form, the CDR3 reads TGCGCCAGCAGCCAAGGTCTATTAAGGAGGGTAGTCCAAGAGACCCAGTACTTC.

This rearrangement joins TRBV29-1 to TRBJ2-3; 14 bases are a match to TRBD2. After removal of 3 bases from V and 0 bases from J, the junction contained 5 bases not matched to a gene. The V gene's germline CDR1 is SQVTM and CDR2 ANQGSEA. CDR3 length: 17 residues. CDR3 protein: CSVEGLAGAASTDTQYF. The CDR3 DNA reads TGCAGCGTTGAGGGACTAGCGGGAGCCGCTAGCACAGATACGCAGTATTTT.

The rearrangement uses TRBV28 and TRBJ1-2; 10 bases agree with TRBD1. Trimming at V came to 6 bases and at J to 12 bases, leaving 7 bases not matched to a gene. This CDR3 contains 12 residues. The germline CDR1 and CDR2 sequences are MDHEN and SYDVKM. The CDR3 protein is CASSSDRGGHTF. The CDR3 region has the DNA TGTGCCAGCAGCTCGGACAGGGGGGGCCACACCTTC.

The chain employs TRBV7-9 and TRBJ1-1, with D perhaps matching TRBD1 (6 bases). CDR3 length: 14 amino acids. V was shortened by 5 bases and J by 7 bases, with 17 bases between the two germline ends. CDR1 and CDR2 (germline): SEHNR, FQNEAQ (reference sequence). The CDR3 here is CASSPRTELFEAFF. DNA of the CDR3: TGTGCCAGCAGCCCGCGGACAGAGCTCTTTGAAGCTTTCTTT.

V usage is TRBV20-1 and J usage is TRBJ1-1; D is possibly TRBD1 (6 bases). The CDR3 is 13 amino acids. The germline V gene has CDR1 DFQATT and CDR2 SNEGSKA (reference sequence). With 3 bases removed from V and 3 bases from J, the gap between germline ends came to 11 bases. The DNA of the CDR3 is TGCAGTGCTAGTTGGACAGATTACACTGAAGCTTTCTTT. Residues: CSASWTDYTEAFF.

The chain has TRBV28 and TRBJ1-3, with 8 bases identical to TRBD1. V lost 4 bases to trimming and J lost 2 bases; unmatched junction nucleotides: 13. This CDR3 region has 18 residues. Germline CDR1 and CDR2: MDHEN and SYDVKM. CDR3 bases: TGTGCCAGCAGTTCATCCACAAGGGGACAGGTAGCTGGAAACACCATATATTTT. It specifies CASSSSTRGQVAGNTIYF.

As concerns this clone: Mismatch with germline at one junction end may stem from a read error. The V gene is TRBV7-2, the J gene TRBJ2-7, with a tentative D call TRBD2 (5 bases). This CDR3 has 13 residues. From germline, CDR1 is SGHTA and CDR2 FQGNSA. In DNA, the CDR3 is TGTGCCAGCAGCCTAGCCGAGGGTTCCGAGCAGTACTTC. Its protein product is CASSLAEGSEQYF. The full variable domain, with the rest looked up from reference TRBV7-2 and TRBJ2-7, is GAGVSQSPSNKVTEKGKDVELRCDPISGHTALYWYRQSLGQGLEFLIYFQGNSAPDKSGLPSDRFSAERTGGSVSTLTIQRTQQEDSAVYLCASSLAEGSEQYFGPGTRLTVT.

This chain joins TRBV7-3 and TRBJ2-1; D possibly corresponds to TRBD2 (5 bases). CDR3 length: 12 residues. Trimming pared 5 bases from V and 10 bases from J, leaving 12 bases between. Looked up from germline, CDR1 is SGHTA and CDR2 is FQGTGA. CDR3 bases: TGTGCCAGCAGCCTGGACTCCCGGGAGCAGTTCTTC. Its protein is CASSLDSREQFF.

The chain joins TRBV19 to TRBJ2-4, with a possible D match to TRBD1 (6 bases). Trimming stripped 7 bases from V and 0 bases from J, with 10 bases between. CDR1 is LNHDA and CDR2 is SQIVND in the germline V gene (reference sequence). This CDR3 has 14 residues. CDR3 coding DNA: TGTGCCAGTACCAGGGGCCGAGCCAAAAACATTCAGTACTTC. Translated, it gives CASTRGRAKNIQYF. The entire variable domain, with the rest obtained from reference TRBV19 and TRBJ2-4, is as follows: DGGITQSPKYLFRKEGQNVTLSCEQNLNHDAMYWYRQDPGQGLRLIYYSQIVNDFQKGDIAEGYSVSREKKESFPLTVTSAQKNPTAFYLCASTRGRAKNIQYFGAGTRLSVL.

The CDR3 DNA reads TGTGCCAGTGGGGAGGTTGCTTTCTTT. This translates into CASGEVAFF. The V call is TRBV19, the J call TRBJ1-1; D call uncertain. Trimming pared 8 bases from V and 11 bases from J, leaving 9 bases between. Germline CDR1 is LNHDA and CDR2 is SQIVND (reference sequence). This CDR3 contains 9 residues.

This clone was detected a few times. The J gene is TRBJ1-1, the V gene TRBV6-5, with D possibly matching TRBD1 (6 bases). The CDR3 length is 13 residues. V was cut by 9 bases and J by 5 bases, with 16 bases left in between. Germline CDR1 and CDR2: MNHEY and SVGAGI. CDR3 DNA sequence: TGTGCCAGTACTACAGGGAGGGGAACTGAAGCTTTCTTT. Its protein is CASTTGRGTEAFF.

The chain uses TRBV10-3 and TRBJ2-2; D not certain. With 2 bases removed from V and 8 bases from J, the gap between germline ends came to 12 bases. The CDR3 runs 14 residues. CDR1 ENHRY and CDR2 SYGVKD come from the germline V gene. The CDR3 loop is CAISETSNQGELFF. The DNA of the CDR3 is TGTGCCATCAGTGAGACATCGAATCAGGGGGAGCTGTTTTTT.

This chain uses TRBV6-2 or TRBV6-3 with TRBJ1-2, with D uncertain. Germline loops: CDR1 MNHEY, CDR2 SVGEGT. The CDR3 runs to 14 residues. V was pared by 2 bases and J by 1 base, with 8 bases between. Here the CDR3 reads CASSYNSVNYGYTF. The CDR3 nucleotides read TGTGCCAGCAGTTACAATTCAGTTAACTATGGCTACACCTTC.

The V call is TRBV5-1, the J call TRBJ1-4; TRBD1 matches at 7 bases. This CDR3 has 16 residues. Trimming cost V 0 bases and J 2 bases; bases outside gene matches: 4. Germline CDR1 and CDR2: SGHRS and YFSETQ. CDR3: CASSLESQGTNEKLFF. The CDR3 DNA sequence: TGCGCCAGCAGCTTGGAATCACAGGGGACTAATGAAAAACTGTTTTTT.

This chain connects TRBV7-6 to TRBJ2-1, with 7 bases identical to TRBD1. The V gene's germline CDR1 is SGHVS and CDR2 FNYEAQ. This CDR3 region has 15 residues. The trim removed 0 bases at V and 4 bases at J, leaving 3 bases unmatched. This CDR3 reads CASSLADRAYNEQFF. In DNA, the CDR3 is TGTGCCAGCAGCTTAGCTGACAGGGCGTACAATGAGCAGTTCTTC.

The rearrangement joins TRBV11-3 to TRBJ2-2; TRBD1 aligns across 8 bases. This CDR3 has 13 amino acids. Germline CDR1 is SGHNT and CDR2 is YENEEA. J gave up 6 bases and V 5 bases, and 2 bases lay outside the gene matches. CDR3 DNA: TGTGCCAGCAGCCGACAGGGGCCCGGGGAGCTGTTTTTT. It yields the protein CASSRQGPGELFF.

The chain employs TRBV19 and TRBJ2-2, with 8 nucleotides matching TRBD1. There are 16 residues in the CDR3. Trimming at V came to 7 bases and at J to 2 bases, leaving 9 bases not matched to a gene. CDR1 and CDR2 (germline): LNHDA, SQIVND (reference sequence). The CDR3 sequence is CASTRGDRSNTGELFF. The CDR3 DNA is TGTGCCAGTACCAGAGGGGACAGGTCAAACACCGGGGAGCTGTTTTTT.

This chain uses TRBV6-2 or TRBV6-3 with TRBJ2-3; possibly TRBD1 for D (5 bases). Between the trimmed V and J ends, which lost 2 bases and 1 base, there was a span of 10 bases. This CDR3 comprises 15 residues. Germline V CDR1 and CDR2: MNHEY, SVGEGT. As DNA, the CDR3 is TGTGCCAGCAGTTACCGGCAGGGCCGCACAGATACGCAGTATTTT. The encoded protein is CASSYRQGRTDTQYF.

The CDR3, as DNA: TGTGCCAGCAGTGCACGGACTAGGTCTAACTACAATGAGCAGTTCTTC. It specifies CASSARTRSNYNEQFF. This sequence joins TRBV27 and TRBJ2-1, with TRBD2 matching over 7 bases. CDR3 length equals 16 residues. CDR1 and CDR2 (germline): MNHEY, SMNVEV (reference sequence). V lost 5 bases to trimming and J lost 3 bases; unmatched junction nucleotides: 10.

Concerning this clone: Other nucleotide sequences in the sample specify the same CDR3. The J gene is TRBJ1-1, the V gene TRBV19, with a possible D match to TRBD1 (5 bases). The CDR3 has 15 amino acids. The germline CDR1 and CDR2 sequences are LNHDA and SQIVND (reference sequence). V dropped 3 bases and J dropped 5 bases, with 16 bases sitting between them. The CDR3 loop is CASSILQGGGTEAFF. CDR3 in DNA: TGTGCCAGTAGTATTCTCCAGGGTGGAGGGACTGAAGCTTTCTTT.

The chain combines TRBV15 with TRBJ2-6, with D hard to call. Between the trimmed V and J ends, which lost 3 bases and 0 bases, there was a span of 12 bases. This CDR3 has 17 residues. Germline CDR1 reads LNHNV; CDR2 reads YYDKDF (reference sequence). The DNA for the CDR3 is TGTGCCACCAGCAGGGGCTCAAGTTTCTCTGGGGCCAACGTCCTGACTTTC. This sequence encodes CATSRGSSFSGANVLTF.

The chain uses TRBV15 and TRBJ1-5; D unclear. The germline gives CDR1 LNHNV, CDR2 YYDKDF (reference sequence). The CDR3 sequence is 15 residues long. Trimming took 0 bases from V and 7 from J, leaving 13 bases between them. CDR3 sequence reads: CATSRDSSGSQPQHF. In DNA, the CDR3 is TGTGCCACCAGCAGAGATAGCTCGGGTAGCCAGCCCCAGCATTTT.